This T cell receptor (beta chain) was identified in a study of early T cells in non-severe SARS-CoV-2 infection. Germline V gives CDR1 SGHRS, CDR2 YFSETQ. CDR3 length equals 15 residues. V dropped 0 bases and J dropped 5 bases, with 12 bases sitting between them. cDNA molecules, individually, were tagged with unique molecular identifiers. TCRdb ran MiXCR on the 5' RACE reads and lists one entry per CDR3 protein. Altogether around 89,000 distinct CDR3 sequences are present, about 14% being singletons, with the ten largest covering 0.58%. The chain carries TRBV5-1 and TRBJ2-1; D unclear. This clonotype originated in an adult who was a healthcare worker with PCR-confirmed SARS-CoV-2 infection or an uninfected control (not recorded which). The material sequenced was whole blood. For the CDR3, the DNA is TGCGCCAGCAGCTTGGTGATTGGTCAAAACAATGAGCAGTTCTTC. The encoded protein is CASSLVIGQNNEQFF.